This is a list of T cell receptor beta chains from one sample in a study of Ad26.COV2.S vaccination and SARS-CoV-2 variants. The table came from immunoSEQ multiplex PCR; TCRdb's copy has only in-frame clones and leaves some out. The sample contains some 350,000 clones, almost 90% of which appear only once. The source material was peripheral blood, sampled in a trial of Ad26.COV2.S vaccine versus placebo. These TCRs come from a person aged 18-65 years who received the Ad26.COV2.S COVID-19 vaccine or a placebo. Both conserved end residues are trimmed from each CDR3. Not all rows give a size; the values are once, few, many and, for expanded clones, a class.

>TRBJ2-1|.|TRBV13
ASSTHMTSGVYNEQF
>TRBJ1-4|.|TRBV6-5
ASAFRLNEKLF
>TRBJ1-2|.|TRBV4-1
ASSPGFGYT
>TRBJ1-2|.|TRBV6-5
ASNPGSRGYT
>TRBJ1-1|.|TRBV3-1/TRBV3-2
ASSRQQGNTEAF
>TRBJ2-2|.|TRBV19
ASSTGQGNTGELF
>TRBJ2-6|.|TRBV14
ASSQVTRVVEAGANVLT
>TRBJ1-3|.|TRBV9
ASSGSANTIY
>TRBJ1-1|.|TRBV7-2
ASSLGDRVNTEAF
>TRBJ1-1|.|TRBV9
ASSPWGSTEAF
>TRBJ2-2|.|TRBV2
ASKSLGVPGELF
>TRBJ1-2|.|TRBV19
ASSMGHPGPGVYGYT
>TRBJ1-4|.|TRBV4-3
ASSQGTGTFEKLF
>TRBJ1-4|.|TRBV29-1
SVAIWGGNEKLF
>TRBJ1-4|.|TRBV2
ASNGPQKKLF
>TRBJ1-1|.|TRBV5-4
ASSLANTEAF
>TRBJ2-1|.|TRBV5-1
ASSSVRDIQF
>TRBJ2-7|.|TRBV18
ASSPPSRALLTEQY
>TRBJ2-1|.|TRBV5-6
ASSLGQGGEQF
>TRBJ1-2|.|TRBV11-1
ASSFEGYGYT
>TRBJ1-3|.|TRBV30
AWTTGQGRISGNTIY
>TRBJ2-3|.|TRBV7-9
ASSSPGTWTDTQY
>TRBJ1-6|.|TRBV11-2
ASSLDPLYRDSPLH
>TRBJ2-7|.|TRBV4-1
ASSQGVFDEQY
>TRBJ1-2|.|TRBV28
AGNRGHNYGYT
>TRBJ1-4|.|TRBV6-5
ASSYAGSKDEKLF
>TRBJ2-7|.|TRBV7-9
ASSLDPPEQY
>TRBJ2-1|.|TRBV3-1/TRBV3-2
ASSQDLTGSYNEQF
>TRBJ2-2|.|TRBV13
ASTLVTGELF
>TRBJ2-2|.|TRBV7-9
ASSSVLGTGELF
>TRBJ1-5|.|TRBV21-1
AECGGASNQPQH
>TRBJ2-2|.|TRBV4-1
ASSLTSGGTGELF
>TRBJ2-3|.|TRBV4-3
ASSQETGLTDTQY
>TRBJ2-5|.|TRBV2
ASSGPLTIQETQY
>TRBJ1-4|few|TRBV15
ATSIDRGVWKLF
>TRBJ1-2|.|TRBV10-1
AKLRQDGLYGYT
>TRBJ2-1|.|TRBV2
ASRREEAGVNEQF
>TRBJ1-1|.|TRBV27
ASSLNPGNTEAF
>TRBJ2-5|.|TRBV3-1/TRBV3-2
ASSQDGLAQETQY
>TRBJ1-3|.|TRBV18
ASSPQGRQGSGNTIY
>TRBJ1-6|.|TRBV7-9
ASSLTNGNSPLH
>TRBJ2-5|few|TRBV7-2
ASRSGGRETQY
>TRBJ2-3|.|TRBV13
AALGRTDIMALYDTQY
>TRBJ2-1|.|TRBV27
ASSLKRGGLEDEQF
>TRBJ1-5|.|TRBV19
ASSPYQGHSSNQPQH
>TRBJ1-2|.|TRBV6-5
ASSYKGGPYGYT
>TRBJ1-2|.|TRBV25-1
ASSEGYHPGGYT
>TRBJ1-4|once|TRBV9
ATSPGLSEKLF
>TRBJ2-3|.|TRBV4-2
ASRSIERGRDTQY
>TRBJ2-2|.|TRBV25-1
ASSEAGKNTGELF
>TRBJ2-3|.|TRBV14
ASSRFELGGFTDTQY
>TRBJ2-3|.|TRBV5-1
ASSDRTSGGADTQY
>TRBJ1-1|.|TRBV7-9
ASTFSEYTEAF
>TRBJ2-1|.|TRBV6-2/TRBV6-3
ASSPGTAQF
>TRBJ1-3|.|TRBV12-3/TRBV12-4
ASTTPGNTIY
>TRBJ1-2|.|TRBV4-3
ASSQVQGYGYT
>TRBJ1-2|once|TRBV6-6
ASSKLTAQYGYT
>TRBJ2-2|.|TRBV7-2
ASRRPRRGAGGELF
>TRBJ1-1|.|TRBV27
ASSLTGNFGTEAF
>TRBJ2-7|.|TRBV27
ASSLGSGQV